The 21 T cell receptor beta chains below were found in one sample sequenced in a study of blood T cell repertoires in COVID-19. Method: immunoSEQ multiplex PCR; TCRdb's copy keeps in-frame clones and lacks some. The sample consists of around 140,000 clones, about three quarters of them appearing once. The material sequenced was peripheral blood. The receptors come from a woman in her sixties or seventies with acute or convalescent COVID-19.

The rearrangement links TRBV19 to TRBJ1-4; TRBD1 matches at 8 bases. The CDR3 spans 14 residues. V lost 4 bases and J lost 6; bases outside the gene matches: 4. Germline V gene data show CDR1 as LNHDA and CDR2 as SQIVND (reference sequence). The CDR3 spells CASSTGGGYEKLFF. CDR3 sequence (DNA): TGTGCCAGTAGTACAGGGGGCGGTTATGAAAAACTGTTTTTT. Full variable domain (missing parts from reference TRBV19 and TRBJ1-4): DGGITQSPKYLFRKEGQNVTLSCEQNLNHDAMYWYRQDPGQGLRLIYYSQIVNDFQKGDIAEGYSVSREKKESFPLTVTSAQKNPTAFYLCASSTGGGYEKLFFGSGTQLSVL.

The chain couples TRBV5-4 to TRBJ1-2, with 12 nucleotides matching TRBD1. CDR1 and CDR2 from the germline V gene are SGHNT and YYREEE (reference sequence). The CDR3 runs 16 residues. J was trimmed by 7 bases and V by 1 base; bases with no gene match: 8. As DNA, the CDR3 is TGTGCCAGCAGCTTGCGGGGACAGGGGGCGCTGGGTGGCTACACCTTC. This sequence encodes CASSLRGQGALGGYTF. The complete variable domain, with remaining parts taken from reference TRBV5-4 and TRBJ1-2, reads ETGVTQSPTHLIKTRGQQVTLRCSSQSGHNTVSWYQQALGQGPQFIFQYYREEENGRGNFPPRFSGLQFPNYSSELNVNALELDDSALYLCASSLRGQGALGGYTFGSGTRLTVV.

This chain connects TRBV19 to TRBJ1-2; 9 bases align to TRBD1. Trimming took 5 bases from V and 8 from J; bases not matched to a gene: 15. The CDR3 has 16 amino acids. The V gene's germline CDR1 is LNHDA and CDR2 SQIVND (reference sequence). For the CDR3, the DNA is TGTGCCAGTAGTGGCCCAACAAGTGGGACAGGGTACGGCTACACCTTC. It specifies CASSGPTSGTGYGYTF.

This clone was found once. The chain links TRBV28 to TRBJ2-1; 12 bases line up with TRBD2. Per germline, CDR1 MDHEN and CDR2 SYDVKM. The V and J ends lost 3 bases and 4 bases, in that order; junction bases with no gene match: 4. The CDR3 totals 16 residues. In nucleotides, the CDR3 is TGTGCCAGCAGTTTGGGTACTAGCGGGAGGTACAATGAGCAGTTCTTC. Protein product: CASSLGTSGRYNEQFF.

The J gene is TRBJ2-1, the V gene TRBV7-9, with TRBD2 matching 8 bases. CDR3 length: 15 residues. Trimming at V came to 0 bases and at J to 7 bases, leaving 5 bases not matched to a gene. CDR1 SEHNR and CDR2 FQNEAQ come from the germline V gene (reference sequence). In DNA form, the CDR3 reads TGTGCCAGCAGCTTAGCTACTAGCGGAGTAAATGAGCAGTTCTTC. Protein product: CASSLATSGVNEQFF.

V is TRBV2 and J is TRBJ1-2, with D maybe TRBD1 (5 bases). This CDR3 comprises 15 residues. Trimming removed 9 bases from V and 0 bases from J, with 17 bases in between. CDR1 is SNHLY and CDR2 is FYNNEI in the germline V gene. Here the CDR3 DNA reads TGTGCCAGAACGATAGTGCAGGGAACTAACTATGGCTACACCTTC. It is translated as CARTIVQGTNYGYTF.

V and J are TRBV5-4 and TRBJ1-2, with 12 bases lining up with TRBD1. The CDR3 runs to 12 residues. Germline CDR1 SGHNT, CDR2 YYREEE (reference sequence). The V segment lost 7 bases and the J segment 8 bases; nucleotides outside the gene matches: 3. CDR3 sequence reads: CASGGTGGGYTF. Here the CDR3 DNA reads TGTGCCAGCGGGGGGACAGGGGGCGGCTACACCTTC.

This clone was seen only once. V and J are TRBV12-3 or TRBV12-4 and TRBJ1-5; weak D call: TRBD1 (5 bases). CDR3 size: 13 residues. V was shortened by 8 bases and J by 3 bases, with 11 bases between the two germline ends. The CDR3 DNA follows: TGTGCCAGCCATTGGGGGGACAATCAGCCCCAGCATTTT. Translation gives CASHWGDNQPQHF.

The gene calls are TRBV11-2 and TRBJ2-3; D not certain. The CDR3 runs to 15 residues. In germline, CDR1 is SGHAT, CDR2 FQNNGV. V lost 3 bases and J lost 1, with 11 bases in between. CDR3 bases: TGTGCCAGCAGCTTCCCCCCCCCGGGCACAGATACGCAGTATTTT. Translated: CASSFPPPGTDTQYF.

This clone has a handful of counts. The chain recombines TRBV7-2 with TRBJ1-5; D ambiguous. This CDR3 comprises 13 residues. V dropped 0 bases and J dropped 4 bases, with 4 bases sitting between them. Germline CDR1 SGHTA, CDR2 FQGNSA. The CDR3: CASSLAVNQPQHF. CDR3 in DNA: TGTGCCAGCAGCTTAGCCGTGAATCAGCCCCAGCATTTT.

This clone is medium-sized (0.01 to 0.1%). The chain recombines TRBV19 with TRBJ1-6, with D hard to call. Germline CDR1 is LNHDA and CDR2 is SQIVND (reference sequence). The CDR3 extends over 17 amino acids. V gave up 1 base and J gave up 8 bases, with 18 bases separating them. For the CDR3, the DNA is TGTGCCAGTAGTATAGCGAGGGTAAATGCTCGGGATTCACCCCTCCACTTT. Protein product: CASSIARVNARDSPLHF.

V and J are TRBV19 and TRBJ2-5; the match to TRBD1 covers 7 bases. Germline V CDR1 and CDR2: LNHDA, SQIVND (reference sequence). This CDR3 is built from 15 residues. The V gene end was trimmed by 0 bases and the J gene end by 4 bases; junction bases not matched to a gene: 5. The CDR3 nucleotides are TGTGCCAGTAGTATAGATCCACAGGGGAGAGAGACCCAGTACTTC. It codes for CASSIDPQGRETQYF.

The gene calls are TRBV4-1 and TRBJ2-7, with 12 bases aligning to TRBD1. This CDR3 is 20 amino acids long. Germline V gene lookup returns CDR1 MGHRA and CDR2 YSYEKL. V lost 0 bases and J lost 0; bases outside the gene matches: 12. The CDR3 is CASSQDPGGQGARSSYEQYF. CDR3 bases: TGCGCCAGCAGCCAAGATCCAGGGGGACAGGGGGCTAGGAGCTCCTACGAGCAGTACTTC.

The J gene is TRBJ2-1, the V gene TRBV2, with D possibly matching TRBD1 (7 bases). V lost 2 bases and J 8 bases, leaving 16 bases between the germline ends. Germline-derived CDR1 and CDR2 are SNHLY and FYNNEI. The CDR3 covers 15 residues. In DNA form, the CDR3 reads TGTGCCAGCAGTGAATGGATCCAGGGGGGCGATGAGCAGTTCTTC. Amino acid sequence: CASSEWIQGGDEQFF. Using reference TRBV2 and TRBJ2-1 for the parts outside the CDR3, the full variable domain is EPEVTQTPSHQVTQMGQEVILRCVPISNHLYFYWYRQILGQKVEFLVSFYNNEISEKSEIFDDQFSVERPDGSNFTLKIRSTKLEDSAMYFCASSEWIQGGDEQFFGPGTRLTVL.

The rearrangement links TRBV5-1 to TRBJ2-1; D is possibly TRBD1 (6 bases). Germline-derived CDR1 and CDR2 are SGHRS and YFSETQ. This CDR3 spans 16 amino acids. V lost 5 bases and J lost 0, with 15 bases in between. The CDR3 sequence is CASSFPGAISYNEQFF. The DNA for the CDR3 is TGCGCCAGCAGTTTCCCAGGGGCTATCTCCTACAATGAGCAGTTCTTC.

The chain carries TRBV9 and TRBJ2-7; 7 nucleotides align to TRBD2. After removal of 1 base from V and 7 bases from J, the junction contained 11 bases not matched to a gene. The CDR3 length is 15 residues. The germline gives CDR1 SGDLS, CDR2 YYNGEE. Written as DNA, the CDR3 is TGTGCCAGCAGCGTAAGGAGGGAGGGCCATGGGGAGCAGTACTTC. Protein: CASSVRREGHGEQYF.

The gene calls are TRBV4-2 and TRBJ2-7, with TRBD2 matching over 9 bases. The CDR3 consists of 14 residues. CDR1 is LGHNA and CDR2 is YNFKEQ in the germline V gene. The trim removed 6 bases at V and 0 bases at J, leaving 3 bases unmatched. This chain's CDR3 is CASSNSGGSYEQYF. The CDR3 nucleotides are TGTGCCAGCAGTAATAGCGGGGGCTCCTACGAGCAGTACTTC.

The rearrangement links TRBV18 to TRBJ1-5; possible D gene TRBD1, 5 bases. Germline lookup yields CDR1 KGHSH and CDR2 LQKENI. The CDR3 runs to 19 residues. Trimming removed 4 bases at V and 4 bases at J, with 26 bases between. This chain's CDR3 is CASSRAPGTLRWINQPQHF. In DNA form, the CDR3 reads TGTGCCAGCTCACGTGCCCCAGGGACTCTAAGGTGGATTAATCAGCCCCAGCATTTT.

This chain connects TRBV12-3 or TRBV12-4 to TRBJ2-1; maybe TRBD2 (6 bases). Trimming removed 4 bases at V and 12 bases at J, with 10 bases between. The CDR3 covers 11 residues. This CDR3 is CASSSPTRQFF. For the CDR3, the DNA is TGTGCCAGCAGTTCTCCGACTAGGCAGTTCTTC.

V usage is TRBV5-1 and J usage is TRBJ2-7, with TRBD1 identical over 7 bases. The V and J ends lost 0 bases and 2 bases, in that order; junction bases with no gene match: 5. Germline CDR1 reads SGHRS; CDR2 reads YFSETQ. This CDR3 spans 15 amino acids. The CDR3 DNA is TGCGCCAGCAGCTTGGCTACAGGGGCGACCTACGAGCAGTACTTC. Residues: CASSLATGATYEQYF.

This clone has a single count. The chain employs TRBV28 and TRBJ2-1, with 10 bases that match TRBD2. CDR1 MDHEN and CDR2 SYDVKM come from the germline V gene. J lost 0 bases, V lost 3 bases, and 5 bases had no gene match. The CDR3 has 17 residues. As DNA, the CDR3 is TGTGCCAGCAGTTTCCCCCCTAGCGGGAGCTCCTACAATGAGCAGTTCTTC. Its protein is CASSFPPSGSSYNEQFF.